Each of the 32 T cell receptor beta chains below was sequenced from the same sample in a study of blood T cells in healthy people across ages (dated by TCRdb to about 2015). Receptor amplification or capture employed 5' RACE. A second PCR of about 7 to 12 cycles was run with a J-beta primer mix and a sample-barcoded 5' primer. TCRdb reanalyzed the raw reads on its own, using fastp at Q25 for trimming and MiXCR for clone calling, and kept in-frame beta chains. When rows share a CDR3 protein, they turn into one entry using the most common DNA and genes. For this sample there are around 1,900,000 distinct CDR3 sequences; about 39% appear just once. Together, the top ten hold about 21% of the sample. What was sequenced was blood. Every receptor here comes from a human donor in good health.

Notes on this clonotype: This may be a read error: a much more frequent sequence differs by one nucleotide. J is TRBJ1-4 and V is TRBV9; no reliable D call. Germline CDR1 reads SGDLS; CDR2 reads YYNGEE. The CDR3 has 16 residues. V was clipped by 2 bases and J by 8 bases, with 19 bases between them. The chain's CDR3 is CASSVTPRLGSEKLFF. The CDR3 DNA is TGTGCCAGCAGCGTCACCCCGAGACTTGGGTCGGAAAAACTGTTTTTT.

The chain combines TRBV7-9 with TRBJ1-1, with 8 bases matching TRBD1. CDR3 length: 13 amino acids. The trim removed 10 bases at V and 4 bases at J, leaving 8 bases unmatched. The germline V gene encodes CDR1 SEHNR and CDR2 FQNEAQ (reference sequence). Here the CDR3 reads CATGQGSGTEAFF. CDR3 bases: TGTGCCACTGGACAGGGATCGGGCACTGAAGCTTTCTTT.

This chain connects TRBV29-1 to TRBJ2-2; possibly TRBD2 for D (6 bases). Germline loops: CDR1 SQVTM, CDR2 ANQGSEA. Trimming took off 4 bases at V and 5 bases at J, with 11 bases between the two ends. This CDR3 region has 13 residues. The CDR3 spells CSVGLAETGELFF. CDR3 sequence (DNA): TGCAGCGTTGGTTTAGCGGAGACCGGGGAGCTGTTTTTT.

A few counts support this clonotype. The rearrangement links TRBV12-3 or TRBV12-4 to TRBJ1-4; D uncertain. CDR3 length equals 16 residues. V was shortened by 2 bases and J by 5 bases, with 15 bases between the two germline ends. The CDR3 here is CASSLSGSTWNEKLFF. The CDR3 DNA follows: TGTGCCAGCAGTTTATCGGGGAGTACGTGGAATGAAAAACTGTTTTTT.

In its sample, this clonotype was seen a few times. The rearrangement joins TRBV4-1 to TRBJ2-1, with D maybe TRBD1 (6 bases). CDR1 MGHRA and CDR2 YSYEKL come from the germline V gene. This CDR3 region has 15 residues. Trimming removed 1 base from V and 8 bases from J, with 15 bases in between. The CDR3 loop reads CASSQVRGRGDEQFF. The CDR3 coding sequence is TGCGCCAGCAGCCAAGTGAGGGGCAGGGGCGATGAGCAGTTCTTC.

This clonotype appeared a few times. The CDR3 DNA reads as TGTGCCAGCAGCTTAACCGACACGTCTGGGGCCAACGTCCTGACTTTC. This encodes CASSLTDTSGANVLTF. This chain joins TRBV5-6 and TRBJ2-6; D ambiguous. CDR1 and CDR2 (germline): SGHDT, YYEEEE. There are 16 residues in the CDR3. V was shortened by 2 bases and J by 1 base, with 10 bases between the two germline ends.

This clonotype was recorded a few times. The chain recombines TRBV27 with TRBJ1-4; D is unresolved. The CDR3 is made up of 12 amino acids. V dropped 4 bases and J dropped 6 bases, with 6 bases sitting between them. Germline V CDR1 and CDR2: MNHEY, SMNVEV (reference sequence). The CDR3 DNA sequence: TGTGCCAGCAGTTCGAGTTATGAAAAACTGTTTTTT. Amino acids: CASSSSYEKLFF.

The chain employs TRBV7-9 and TRBJ1-2; possibly TRBD1 for D (6 bases). The CDR3 is 14 residues long. Germline V gives CDR1 SEHNR, CDR2 FQNEAQ (reference sequence). Trimming pared 3 bases from V and 4 bases from J, leaving 12 bases between. This CDR3 reads CASSFAGAIYGYTF. CDR3 DNA sequence: TGTGCCAGCAGCTTTGCAGGGGCGATCTATGGCTACACCTTC.

This clonotype occurred a few times. The V call is TRBV2, the J call TRBJ1-2; D possibly corresponds to TRBD1 (6 bases). Germline V CDR1 and CDR2: SNHLY, FYNNEI. The CDR3 covers 14 residues. Trimming took 2 bases from V and 4 from J, leaving 11 bases between them. The CDR3 DNA follows: TGTGCCAGCAGTGAAATTCAGGGGACCTATGGCTACACCTTC. Its protein product is CASSEIQGTYGYTF.

This clonotype turned up a few times. The rearrangement uses TRBV4-3 and TRBJ2-1; 10 nucleotides line up with TRBD2. The V and J ends lost 1 base and 0 bases, in that order; junction bases with no gene match: 6. There are 18 residues in the CDR3. Germline V gene lookup returns CDR1 LGHNA and CDR2 YSLEER. CDR3 DNA sequence: TGCGCCAGCAGCCAAGGGACTAGCGGAGGGTTCTCCTACAATGAGCAGTTCTTC. Its translation is CASSQGTSGGFSYNEQFF.

The genes are TRBV5-1 and TRBJ2-5; D could derive from TRBD1 or TRBD2 (6 bases each). The J call may be in error: the DNA end matches TRBJ2-7 better. This CDR3 is built from 14 residues. The germline V gene encodes CDR1 SGHRS and CDR2 YFSETQ. CDR3 DNA: TGCGCCAGCAGCTTGGAGGGGGGTCTAAACGAGCAGTACTTC. Translation gives CASSLEGGLNEQYF.

This clonotype was observed a handful of times. The chain employs TRBV7-2 and TRBJ1-5; no clear D. Germline lookup yields CDR1 SGHTA and CDR2 FQGNSA. The CDR3 is 15 residues long. V was clipped by 5 bases and J by 0 bases, with 11 bases between them. CDR3 bases: TGTGCCAGCAGCATGAGTACAGTTAGCAATCAGCCCCAGCATTTT. As protein: CASSMSTVSNQPQHF.

Concerning this clonotype itself: Sequence at one end of the junction differs from germline and may be a read error. V is TRBV20-1 and J is TRBJ2-5, with D possibly matching TRBD2 (6 bases). Germline CDR1 is DFQATT and CDR2 is SNEGSKA (reference sequence). The CDR3 runs to 13 residues. CDR3 region: CSARDSGPREQYF. CDR3 nucleotides: TGCAGTGCCAGAGACTCCGGGCCTCGGGAGCAGTACTTC.

V gene TRBV7-9 combines with J gene TRBJ1-3; D gene unclear. Germline CDR1 SEHNR, CDR2 FQNEAQ (reference sequence). V dropped 5 bases and J dropped 0 bases, with 8 bases sitting between them. This CDR3 is 14 amino acids long. The DNA of the CDR3 is TGTGCCAGCAGCCACCCGAGCTCTGGAAACACCATATATTTT. This sequence encodes CASSHPSSGNTIYF.

The chain employs TRBV4-3 and TRBJ2-7; D not resolved. Germline CDR1 and CDR2: LGHNA and YSLEER. Between the trimmed V and J ends, which lost 0 bases and 3 bases, there was a span of 9 bases. The CDR3 totals 14 residues. CDR3 DNA: TGCGCCAGCAGCCAAGACAGTAACCACTACGAGCAGTACTTC. It specifies CASSQDSNHYEQYF.

CDR3 nucleotide sequence: TGTGCCAGCAGTGCGAACCGCAGGGTTAGCTATGGCTACACCTTC. The encoded protein is CASSANRRVSYGYTF. The chain is built from TRBV2 and TRBJ1-2; TRBD1 might be the D (5 bases). V lost 4 bases to trimming and J lost 4 bases, with 16 bases between them. Germline CDR1 SNHLY, CDR2 FYNNEI. The CDR3 has 15 amino acids. Full variable domain (rest looked up from reference TRBV2 and TRBJ1-2): EPEVTQTPSHQVTQMGQEVILRCVPISNHLYFYWYRQILGQKVEFLVSFYNNEISEKSEIFDDQFSVERPDGSNFTLKIRSTKLEDSAMYFCASSANRRVSYGYTFGSGTRLTVV.

This clonotype was counted once. The chain joins TRBV29-1 to TRBJ1-1, with D uncertain. V was clipped by 3 bases and J by 0 bases, with 5 bases between them. The length of the CDR3 is 12 residues. The germline V gene encodes CDR1 SQVTM and CDR2 ANQGSEA. CDR3 nucleotides: TGCAGCGTTGAGGCAGTGAACACTGAAGCTTTCTTT. It encodes CSVEAVNTEAFF.

This clonotype came up a few times. The chain uses TRBV2 and TRBJ2-3; D is possibly TRBD2 (5 bases). V was clipped by 6 bases and J by 3 bases, with 16 bases between them. The CDR3 is made up of 15 amino acids. Germline V gene data show CDR1 as SNHLY and CDR2 as FYNNEI. CDR3 in DNA: TGTGCCAGCAGACCCGGGATCCTTATGACAGATACGCAGTATTTT. It encodes CASRPGILMTDTQYF. The full variable domain, completed using reference TRBV2 and TRBJ2-3, is EPEVTQTPSHQVTQMGQEVILRCVPISNHLYFYWYRQILGQKVEFLVSFYNNEISEKSEIFDDQFSVERPDGSNFTLKIRSTKLEDSAMYFCASRPGILMTDTQYFGPGTRLTVL.

The genes are TRBV12-3 or TRBV12-4 and TRBJ2-3; D not resolved. The CDR3 loop spans 11 amino acids. Between the trimmed V and J ends, which lost 7 bases and 4 bases, there was a span of 6 bases. CDR3 amino acids: CASMRADTQYF. As DNA, the CDR3 is TGTGCCAGCATGCGAGCAGATACGCAGTATTTT.

CDR3 protein: CASSLGRIGSYNEQFF. The CDR3 nucleotides read TGTGCCAGCAGCTTAGGGCGGATCGGATCCTACAATGAGCAGTTCTTC. This chain uses TRBV11-1 with TRBJ2-1; unclear D gene. This CDR3 is built from 16 residues. Trimming stripped 1 base from V and 1 base from J, with 11 bases between. CDR1 is SGHAT and CDR2 is FQDESV in the germline V gene (reference sequence). The whole variable domain, filled in from reference TRBV11-1 and TRBJ2-1, reads EAEVAQSPRYKITEKSQAVAFWCDPISGHATLYWYRQILGQGPELLVQFQDESVVDDSQLPKDRFSAERLKGVDSTLKIQPAELGDSAMYLCASSLGRIGSYNEQFFGPGTRLTVL.

This sequence joins TRBV7-9 and TRBJ2-7; unclear D gene. The germline gives CDR1 SEHNR, CDR2 FQNEAQ (reference sequence). V shed 5 bases and J shed 0 bases, with 14 bases lying between them. The CDR3 consists of 15 residues. CDR3 residues: CASSRLGGLSYEQYF. The CDR3, as DNA: TGTGCCAGCAGCCGCCTGGGCGGCCTCTCCTACGAGCAGTACTTC.

This clonotype showed up just a few times. V usage is TRBV5-8 and J usage is TRBJ2-6, with D perhaps TRBD2 (5 bases). Trimming took 4 bases from V and 3 from J, leaving 14 bases between them. CDR3 length: 16 amino acids. From germline, CDR1 is SGHTS and CDR2 YDEGEE. CDR3 coding DNA: TGTGCCAGCAGCATAATCCGGACTTATGGGGCCAACGTCCTGACTTTC. It translates to CASSIIRTYGANVLTF.

The chain couples TRBV7-8 to TRBJ2-7, with D maybe TRBD2 (5 bases). Germline lookup yields CDR1 SGHVS and CDR2 FQNEAQ. Trimming removed 5 bases at V and 6 bases at J, with 20 bases between. The CDR3 has 15 residues. The CDR3 loop is CASSQTVTVEGEQYF. CDR3 nucleotide sequence: TGTGCCAGCAGCCAAACCGTAACGGTAGAGGGCGAGCAGTACTTC.

This chain uses TRBV12-3 or TRBV12-4 with TRBJ2-5; D gene unclear. Trimming left V 2 bases short and J 7 bases short, with 8 bases between. The CDR3 runs to 12 residues. This CDR3 is CASSLRVGTQYF. The CDR3 DNA reads as TGTGCCAGCAGTTTAAGAGTGGGGACCCAGTACTTC.

Regarding this clonotype: The junction differs from germline at one of its ends, possibly a read error. The chain is built from TRBV20-1 and TRBJ2-7; the match to TRBD1 covers 7 bases. Germline V CDR1 and CDR2: DFQATT, SNEGSKA (reference sequence). There are 12 residues in the CDR3. CDR3 region: CNATGTAYEQYF. The CDR3 region has the DNA TGCAATGCTACCGGGACAGCATACGAGCAGTACTTC.

The rearrangement joins TRBV7-2 to TRBJ2-7; a weak D match, TRBD1 (6 bases). This CDR3 contains 14 residues. Germline V gives CDR1 SGHTA, CDR2 FQGNSA. V was trimmed by 4 bases and J by 2 bases, leaving 12 bases between them. CDR3 DNA: TGTGCCAGCAGCTCAGACAGGTACACCTACGAGCAGTACTTC. Translation: CASSSDRYTYEQYF.

V gene TRBV15 combines with J gene TRBJ1-1; D gene uncertain. With 8 bases removed from V and 4 bases from J, the gap between germline ends came to 20 bases. CDR1 is LNHNV, CDR2 YYDKDF, per germline (reference sequence). This CDR3 contains 15 residues. DNA for the CDR3: TGTGCCACCGCCGAGTCCCGCTTCCCTACCACTGAAGCTTTCTTT. Amino acids: CATAESRFPTTEAFF.

The CDR3 spells CSAHDRFTDTQYF. CDR3 DNA: TGCAGCGCTCATGACAGGTTCACAGATACGCAGTATTTT. The chain uses TRBV29-1 and TRBJ2-3, with D possibly being TRBD1 (6 bases). V gave up 7 bases and J gave up 2 bases, with 13 bases separating them. Germline CDR1 reads SQVTM; CDR2 reads ANQGSEA. The CDR3 consists of 13 residues.

The genes are TRBV7-8 and TRBJ1-5; 7 bases map to TRBD1. Losses at the gene ends were 5 bases for V and 6 bases for J; bases not matched to a gene: 10. Germline CDR1 is SGHVS and CDR2 is FQNEAQ. This CDR3 has 15 residues. The CDR3 DNA is TGTGCCAGCAGCATTAGGGCAGGGGGTAGTCAGCCCCAGCATTTT. Translation: CASSIRAGGSQPQHF.

This clonotype was detected only a few times. This chain uses TRBV2 with TRBJ1-2; D ambiguous. The CDR3 has 13 amino acids. CDR1 and CDR2 (germline): SNHLY, FYNNEI. Deletions cut 7 bases from V and 4 bases from J, with 13 bases between. CDR3 loop: CASTFEEGYGYTF. In DNA form, the CDR3 reads TGTGCCAGCACATTCGAGGAGGGCTATGGCTACACCTTC. The full variable domain, completed using reference TRBV2 and TRBJ1-2, is EPEVTQTPSHQVTQMGQEVILRCVPISNHLYFYWYRQILGQKVEFLVSFYNNEISEKSEIFDDQFSVERPDGSNFTLKIRSTKLEDSAMYFCASTFEEGYGYTFGSGTRLTVV.

The chain joins TRBV5-1 to TRBJ1-1; TRBD1 matches 7 bases. This CDR3 is built from 16 residues. J gave up 0 bases and V 3 bases, and 8 bases lay outside the gene matches. In germline, CDR1 is SGHRS, CDR2 YFSETQ. The CDR3 DNA is TGCGCCAGCAGCTCCCCGGTAGGGGGCATGAACACTGAAGCTTTCTTT. Its translation: CASSSPVGGMNTEAFF.

The chain employs TRBV10-3 and TRBJ1-1; 11 nucleotides line up with TRBD1. CDR1 is ENHRY, CDR2 SYGVKD, per germline. There are 14 residues in the CDR3. V lost 8 bases and J lost 1; bases outside the gene matches: 3. The CDR3 DNA sequence: TGTGCCATCGGACAGGGGGCGGAGAACACTGAAGCTTTCTTT. Translating it yields CAIGQGAENTEAFF.